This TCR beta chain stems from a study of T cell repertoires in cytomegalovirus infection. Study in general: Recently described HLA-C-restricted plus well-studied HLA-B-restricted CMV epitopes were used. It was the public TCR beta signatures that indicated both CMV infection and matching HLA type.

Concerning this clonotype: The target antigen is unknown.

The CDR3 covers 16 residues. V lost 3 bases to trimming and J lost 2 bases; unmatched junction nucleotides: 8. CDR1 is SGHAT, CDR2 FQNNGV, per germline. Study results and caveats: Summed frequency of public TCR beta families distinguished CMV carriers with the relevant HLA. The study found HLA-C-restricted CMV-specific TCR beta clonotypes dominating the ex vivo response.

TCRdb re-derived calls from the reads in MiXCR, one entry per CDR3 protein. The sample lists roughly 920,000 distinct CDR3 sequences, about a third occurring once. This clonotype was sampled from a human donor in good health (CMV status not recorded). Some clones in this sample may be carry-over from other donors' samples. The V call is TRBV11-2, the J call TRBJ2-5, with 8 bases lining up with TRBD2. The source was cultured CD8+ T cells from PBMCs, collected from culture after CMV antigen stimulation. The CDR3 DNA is TGTGCCAGCAGCTTTTGGGCTAGCGGGTTTCAAGAGACCCAGTACTTC. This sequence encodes CASSFWASGFQETQYF.